This entry features one T cell receptor beta chain sequence. Its antigen specificity is not known. No base-level quality is on record; no much larger clone is a single base apart. The data were obtained in a study of blood T cell repertoires in COVID-19 (dated by TCRdb to 2020 to 2022). Study-wide context: Samples covering the acute and convalescent phases of COVID-19 were provided by collaborators in the United States, Italy and Spain. Subjects who had been exposed to COVID-19, were actively infected with it, or had recovered from it provided the deeply sampled blood TCRbeta repertoires that made up the dataset. Samples came from the ongoing ImmuneRACE study (first 160 participants) plus 1,254 subjects from 6 global collaborators. Sample metadata almost always included a de-identified subject ID, COVID-19 status, age in years and sex. The repertoires were released in a freely available public database intended as a resource for research on the immune response to SARS-CoV-2. The material from the prospective study consisted of cDNA or gDNA derived from T cells, B-cell-depleted T cells, or PBMCs. HLA class I and class II types, where available, came from metadata supplied by the sample provider rather than from assay-based typing.

Summary of the overall study and its limitations: The quantity of clinical and demographic metadata differed by source and by participant and was supplied without curation.

The immunoSEQ Assay, a bias-controlled multiplex PCR, was used to amplify TCRbeta CDR3 regions from genomic DNA. The original methods were these. Within the assay, amplification of reference gene primers was used to estimate how many nucleated cells each sample contained. Sequence reads were collapsed and filtered to measure the absolute abundance of every unique TCRbeta CDR3 rearrangement. For each sample, productive Simpson clonality was calculated by taking the square root of Simpson's diversity index across productive rearrangements. The source is immuneACCESS, and TCRdb retained only in-frame sequences with V and J called. Part of the clones is not carried over; for the studies checked, unresolved V genes explain less than half of this, and the remainder is unexplained. V and J calls and clone size come straight from that table; D and trimming were deduced from the DNA. The sample records approximately 200,000 clones, about 84% of which are singletons. Clones ranked in the top ten supply 7% to 10% of the sample.

The germline V gene specifies MGHRA as CDR1 and YSYEKL as CDR2. Its CDR3 holds 14 amino acids, cysteine through phenylalanine. Kept here is only the CDR3 DNA, which spans 42 bases and is read in frame from base 1. Trimming removed 4 bases from V and 9 bases from J, leaving 16 bases between the germline ends. Participants in the prospective study were enrolled through a virtual design, were aged roughly 18 to 100 years, and lived in roughly 25 United States geographic areas. To assign participants to cohorts, the prospective study relied on clinical history that participants themselves reported in a screening survey and a study questionnaire. For ImmuneRACE Cohort 3, a participant was defined as recovered based on two consecutive negative NP/OP PCR tests, clearance by a healthcare professional, or resolution of symptoms. In the prospective study, mobile phlebotomists collected whole blood, serum and a nasopharyngeal or oropharyngeal swab from each participant. Additional blood draws and questionnaires over a 2-month period could optionally be provided by prospective study participants. Blood samples from the prospective study were shipped frozen or at room temperature prior to DNA extraction.

The receptor chain draws on TRBV4-1 and TRBJ2-1; no D gene call is confident. Sequencing was done on a sample of PBMCs or T cells enriched from blood (not recorded which). This TCR was sampled from a young woman who had recovered from COVID-19. This receptor carries the CDR3 CASSRPFSKGEQFF. Read as DNA, the sequence is TGCGCCAGCAGCCGTCCTTTTAGCAAAGGTGAGCAGTTCTTC.